This TCR beta chain was recorded in a study of Ad26.COV2.S vaccination and SARS-CoV-2 variants. Findings and limits, study-wide: Reported post-vaccination CD8+ and CD4+ T cell responses to spike showed substantial breadth. For non-spike TCRs, breadth in vaccine recipients resembled that in placebo recipients.

The germline V gene has CDR1 LNHDA and CDR2 SQIVND (reference sequence). This CDR3 spans 13 amino acids. V dropped 7 bases and J dropped 5 bases, with 11 bases sitting between them. Libraries were prepared by immunoSEQ multiplex PCR; TCRdb keeps only in-frame clonotypes and omits some of them. The sample has fewer than 800,000 clones, more than 80% seen once. This sample's treatment: 15 to 20 received Ad26.COV2.S at low or high dose, single or two shots; roughly five received placebo; per-sample allocation not given. On day 63 after the first injection, vaccine and placebo recipients gave samples. Its platform was an Ad26 vector, and its expressed antigen was Wuhan-strain SARS-CoV-2 spike. The sample holds one count of this clone. Its antigen is undetermined.

The rearrangement uses TRBV19 and TRBJ1-4; D is uncertain. Sequencing used peripheral blood, obtained in a trial of Ad26.COV2.S vaccine versus placebo. This clonotype was obtained from a person aged 18-65 years who received the Ad26.COV2.S COVID-19 vaccine or a placebo. The CDR3 loop reads CASKRELNEKLFF. The CDR3 DNA reads as TGTGCCAGTAAAAGGGAGTTGAATGAAAAACTGTTTTTT.